Listed here are 26 T cell receptor beta chains from one sample, sequenced in a study of CD8 T cells in ankylosing spondylitis. Using its own MiXCR run on the 5' RACE reads, TCRdb lists one record per CDR3 protein. The data contain roughly 130,000 distinct CDR3 sequences, around 7% of them singletons. Sequencing was carried out using blood, either unsorted or a sorted T cell fraction (not recorded which). These receptors were obtained from a male donor with ankylosing spondylitis or in good health (not recorded which).

V and J are TRBV3-1 and TRBJ1-6; a weak D match, TRBD1 (5 bases). The CDR3 is made up of 15 amino acids. Germline V gene lookup returns CDR1 LGHDT and CDR2 YNNKEL (reference sequence). V gave up 4 bases and J gave up 6 bases, with 13 bases separating them. In DNA form, the CDR3 reads TGTGCCAGCAGCCCGACACCGAGGGGTAATTCACCCCTCCACTTT. Its protein product is CASSPTPRGNSPLHF.

This clonotype has at least ten counts. The J gene is TRBJ2-2, the V gene TRBV12-3 or TRBV12-4; 8 positions agree with TRBD1. With V trimmed by 3 bases and J by 10 bases, 7 bases remained unmatched. This CDR3 region has 14 residues. Here the CDR3 DNA reads TGTGCCAGCAGTTTCGCCGACAGGGGTGAGGAGCTGTTTTTT. It codes for CASSFADRGEELFF.

This clonotype was detected ten times or more. The V gene is TRBV6-5, the J gene TRBJ2-2; D might be TRBD1 (6 bases). From germline, CDR1 is MNHEY and CDR2 SVGAGI. The V end was cut by 4 bases, the J end by 4 bases, with 16 bases between. This CDR3 spans 16 amino acids. The CDR3 protein is CASSFNRVRSTGELFF. In DNA, the CDR3 is TGTGCCAGCAGTTTTAACAGGGTCCGAAGCACCGGGGAGCTGTTTTTT.

This clonotype was observed at least ten times. This sequence joins TRBV6-5 and TRBJ1-1, with a possible D match to TRBD1 (5 bases). The CDR3 has 13 amino acids. Germline-derived CDR1 and CDR2 are MNHEY and SVGAGI. V was pared by 4 bases and J by 7 bases, with 13 bases between. As DNA, the CDR3 is TGTGCCAGCAGTTGGGGCAGGTGGGGTGAAGCTTTCTTT. Protein product: CASSWGRWGEAFF.

The genes are TRBV29-1 and TRBJ2-3; D is uncertain. The CDR3 extends over 13 amino acids. The ends were cut back, 3 bases at V and 0 bases at J, with 7 bases in the middle. CDR1 SQVTM and CDR2 ANQGSEA come from the germline V gene. CDR3 bases: TGCAGCGTTGAGCGTGGGAGCACAGATACGCAGTATTTT. Protein: CSVERGSTDTQYF.

This clonotype has at least ten counts. The chain links TRBV28 to TRBJ1-4; D is undetermined. V gave up 3 bases and J gave up 8 bases, with 16 bases separating them. The germline CDR1 and CDR2 sequences are MDHEN and SYDVKM. The CDR3 consists of 15 residues. For the CDR3, the DNA is TGTGCCAGCAGTTTCGTCGAGAATTACTCGGAAAAACTGTTTTTT. It yields the protein CASSFVENYSEKLFF.

This clonotype was seen many times. CDR3 DNA sequence: TGCAGCGCCTCGCAGGGGGCCACTGAAGCTTTCTTT. Translating gives CSASQGATEAFF. This sequence joins TRBV20-1 and TRBJ1-1; TRBD1 matches 8 bases. Germline CDR1 reads DFQATT; CDR2 reads SNEGSKA (reference sequence). This CDR3 is 12 amino acids long.

This clonotype was observed many times. The rearrangement uses TRBV4-1 and TRBJ2-1; tentative D call: TRBD2 (7 bases). Trimming took 0 bases from V and 4 from J, leaving 13 bases between them. From germline, CDR1 is MGHRA and CDR2 YSYEKL. The CDR3 runs 16 residues. CDR3 sequence reads: CASSQDIGGVYNEQFF. In DNA, the CDR3 is TGCGCCAGCAGCCAAGATATAGGGGGGGTGTACAATGAGCAGTTCTTC.

J is TRBJ2-7 and V is TRBV21-1; no check of the table's D call, TRBD1, against the DNA was made. TRBV21-1 is recorded as a pseudogene. The CDR3 consists of 13 residues. The CDR3 region has the DNA TGTGCCAGGTTAAGGACAGGGGCGAACGAGCAGTACTTC. It encodes CARLRTGANEQYF.

The table lists this clonotype with many counts. The J gene is TRBJ2-5, the V gene TRBV20-1; D unresolved. The CDR3 contains 10 residues. From germline, CDR1 is DFQATT and CDR2 SNEGSKA (reference sequence). V was trimmed by 5 bases and J by 3 bases, leaving 4 bases between them. Here the CDR3 reads CSAAKETQYF. In DNA, the CDR3 is TGCAGTGCTGCGAAAGAGACCCAGTACTTC.

This clonotype was counted many times. The chain recombines TRBV19 with TRBJ1-1; TRBD1 agrees at 10 bases. The CDR3 sequence is 15 residues long. Germline V lookup: CDR1 LNHDA, CDR2 SQIVND (reference sequence). Trimming at V came to 5 bases and at J to 4 bases, leaving 7 bases not matched to a gene. The CDR3 protein is CASSPRDRGGTEAFF. The CDR3, as DNA: TGTGCCAGTAGTCCCCGGGACAGGGGAGGCACTGAAGCTTTCTTT.

This clonotype showed up just a few times. CDR3 amino acids: CSAREDRRANEKLFF. CDR3 nucleotides: TGCAGTGCTAGAGAGGACAGACGAGCGAATGAAAAACTGTTTTTT. The chain employs TRBV20-1 and TRBJ1-4, with D perhaps TRBD1 (6 bases). V dropped 0 bases and J dropped 5 bases, with 13 bases sitting between them. There are 15 residues in the CDR3. Germline CDR1 reads DFQATT; CDR2 reads SNEGSKA (reference sequence).

This clonotype was counted at least ten times. The chain links TRBV5-6 to TRBJ2-2; D is unresolved. With 1 base removed from V and 4 bases from J, the gap between germline ends came to 14 bases. There are 16 residues in the CDR3. Germline-derived CDR1 and CDR2 are SGHDT and YYEEEE. The CDR3 region is CASSLSQRRSTGELFF. The CDR3 nucleotides read TGTGCCAGCAGCTTGAGTCAACGGCGTAGCACCGGGGAGCTGTTTTTT.

This clonotype came up many times. The V gene is TRBV10-2, the J gene TRBJ2-5; TRBD2 is a possible D gene (6 bases). Per the germline V gene, CDR1 is WSHSY and CDR2 is SAAADI. Trimming removed 1 base from V and 7 bases from J, with 16 bases in between. CDR3 length: 15 residues. The CDR3 loop is CASSEFGIPEGTQYF. DNA of the CDR3: TGCGCCAGCAGTGAGTTCGGGATCCCGGAGGGGACCCAGTACTTC.

This clonotype has at least ten counts. The chain is built from TRBV5-1 and TRBJ2-1; 14 bases are a match to TRBD2. This CDR3 is 19 amino acids long. CDR1 and CDR2 from the germline V gene are SGHRS and YFSETQ. J lost 2 bases, V lost 4 bases, and 11 bases had no gene match. In nucleotides, the CDR3 is TGCGCCAGCAGCCCGACCCGGACTAGCGGGAGGCAGGCCTACAATGAGCAGTTCTTC. Its protein is CASSPTRTSGRQAYNEQFF.

This clonotype was detected ten times or more. The chain links TRBV12-3 or TRBV12-4 to TRBJ1-5; D is ambiguous. The V end was cut by 1 base, the J end by 4 bases, with 8 bases between. This CDR3 has 14 residues. The CDR3 bases are TGTGCCAGCAGTTTAGGCGCCGATAATCAGCCCCAGCATTTT. Translation gives CASSLGADNQPQHF.

This clonotype was seen many times. This chain uses TRBV20-1 with TRBJ2-2; the D gene is possibly TRBD2 (6 bases). The CDR3 runs 17 residues. The V end lost 0 bases, the J end lost 6 bases, and 20 bases lay between the germline ends. The germline gives CDR1 DFQATT, CDR2 SNEGSKA (reference sequence). CDR3 nucleotide sequence: TGCAGTGCTAGAGATCTGGGTGGGCGGCCGGGGGCCGGGGAGCTGTTTTTT. Translated, it gives CSARDLGGRPGAGELFF.

The gene calls are TRBV20-1 and TRBJ2-3, with TRBD2 matching over 12 bases. J was trimmed by 4 bases and V by 4 bases; bases with no gene match: 6. Per germline, CDR1 DFQATT and CDR2 SNEGSKA (reference sequence). The CDR3 totals 15 residues. CDR3 nucleotide sequence: TGCAGTGCTATCCGACTAGCGGGAGTAGCAGATACGCAGTATTTT. It specifies CSAIRLAGVADTQYF.

This clonotype was seen many times. V usage is TRBV9 and J usage is TRBJ1-1; a possible D gene is TRBD1 (5 bases). Trimming cost V 2 bases and J 3 bases, with 11 bases left between them. The CDR3 runs to 14 residues. In germline, CDR1 is SGDLS, CDR2 YYNGEE. The CDR3 loop is CASSVGTHDTEAFF. CDR3 sequence (DNA): TGTGCCAGCAGCGTCGGGACTCATGACACTGAAGCTTTCTTT.

This clonotype has a count of ten or more. The rearrangement links TRBV5-1 to TRBJ2-1; 11 bases line up with TRBD1. J lost 6 bases, V lost 4 bases, and 6 bases had no gene match. The CDR3 covers 15 residues. Germline assignment: CDR1 SGHRS and CDR2 YFSETQ. This chain's CDR3 is CASSKGQGGSNEQFF. The CDR3 nucleotides read TGCGCCAGCAGCAAGGGACAGGGGGGGTCCAATGAGCAGTTCTTC.

This clonotype was detected ten times or more. The genes are TRBV20-1 and TRBJ1-1; the D is unclear. CDR1 DFQATT and CDR2 SNEGSKA come from the germline V gene (reference sequence). Trimming removed 1 base at V and 1 base at J, with 10 bases between. The CDR3 loop spans 14 amino acids. The chain's CDR3 is CSARAGPQNTEAFF. For the CDR3, the DNA is TGCAGTGCTAGAGCTGGACCGCAGAACACTGAAGCTTTCTTT.

This clonotype has ten or more counts. The chain is built from TRBV5-1 and TRBJ1-2; D not resolved. Between the trimmed V and J ends, which lost 0 bases and 6 bases, there was a span of 6 bases. Germline V gene data show CDR1 as SGHRS and CDR2 as YFSETQ. This CDR3 has 12 amino acids. Here the CDR3 reads CASSLAGDGYTF. The CDR3 DNA follows: TGCGCCAGCAGCTTGGCAGGAGATGGCTACACCTTC.

This clonotype was detected many times. The chain links TRBV27 to TRBJ2-3, with D hard to call. Trimming pared 3 bases from V and 11 bases from J, leaving 9 bases between. This CDR3 spans 11 amino acids. Germline values: CDR1 MNHEY, CDR2 SMNVEV (reference sequence). The CDR3 DNA follows: TGTGCCAGCAGTTTTGGGTTTGGGCAGTATTTT. This sequence encodes CASSFGFGQYF.

This chain links TRBV29-1 with TRBJ2-2, with unresolved D. The CDR3 is made up of 12 amino acids. In germline, CDR1 is SQVTM, CDR2 ANQGSEA. V dropped 4 bases and J dropped 7 bases, with 10 bases sitting between them. The CDR3 protein is CSVVWGGGELFF. The CDR3 DNA follows: TGCAGCGTTGTGTGGGGTGGCGGGGAGCTGTTTTTT.

This clonotype has at least ten counts. The chain combines TRBV7-2 with TRBJ1-3; D is perhaps TRBD1 (5 bases). The CDR3 totals 14 residues. Trimming took 5 bases from V and 4 from J, leaving 12 bases between them. Germline loops: CDR1 SGHTA, CDR2 FQGNSA. The CDR3 region is CASSGTPPGNTIYF. CDR3 bases: TGTGCCAGCAGCGGGACCCCTCCAGGAAACACCATATATTTT. Drawing the rest from reference TRBV7-2 and TRBJ1-3, the complete variable domain is GAGVSQSPSNKVTEKGKDVELRCDPISGHTALYWYRQSLGQGLEFLIYFQGNSAPDKSGLPSDRFSAERTGGSVSTLTIQRTQQEDSAVYLCASSGTPPGNTIYFGEGSWLTVV.

The CDR3 loop reads CAISQREQETQYF. The DNA for the CDR3 is TGTGCCATCAGCCAGCGGGAACAAGAGACCCAGTACTTC. The gene calls are TRBV10-3 and TRBJ2-5, with 7 bases matching TRBD2. Trimming cost V 6 bases and J 2 bases; bases outside gene matches: 3. Germline V gene data show CDR1 as ENHRY and CDR2 as SYGVKD. The length of the CDR3 is 13 residues.